This T cell receptor (beta chain) derives from a study of blood T cell repertoires in COVID-19 (dated by TCRdb to the early 2020s). Regarding the complete study: Collaborator samples came from the United States, Italy and Spain and covered acute and convalescent phases of COVID-19. The repertoires were made available in a free public database intended to serve as a resource for research on the immune response to SARS-CoV-2. Deeply sampled blood TCRbeta repertoires from subjects exposed to, actively infected with, or recovered from COVID-19 were included in the dataset. Samples were obtained from the ongoing ImmuneRACE study (first 160 participants) and from 950 to 1,500 subjects provided by 6 global collaborators. The sample metadata nearly always contained a de-identified subject ID, COVID-19 status, age in years and sex. Where available, HLA class I and class II types were taken from metadata supplied by the sample provider and were not determined by assay-based typing. The prospective study material was composed of cDNA or gDNA derived from T cells, B-cell-depleted T cells, or PBMCs. The paper's findings and limits, for the study overall: The amount of clinical and demographic metadata varied by source and participant and was provided uncurated.

TCRbeta CDR3 regions were amplified from genomic DNA by means of the immunoSEQ Assay, a bias-controlled multiplex PCR. The source study handled its data this way. The number of nucleated cells in each sample was estimated from the amplification of reference gene primers within the assay. Sequence reads were collapsed and filtered to measure the absolute abundance of every unique TCRbeta CDR3 rearrangement. For each sample, productive Simpson clonality was calculated as the square root of Simpson's diversity index across productive rearrangements. TCRdb took this table from immuneACCESS and kept in-frame rearrangements with V and J called. Such tables lack part of the clones; where checked against another copy, unresolved V genes explain under half of the gap, and the rest is unexplained. Clone size and the V and J calls come from that table; the DNA yielded D and trimming. Here the sample has about 160,000 clones; around 82% occur a single time. 3.6% of the sample is held by the ten biggest clonotypes.

As encoded in the germline V gene, CDR1 is KGHDR while CDR2 is SFDVKD. Trimming takes 3 bases off V and 0 bases off J; junction bases not matched to a gene: 4. The CDR3 spans 16 residues, from the cysteine through the phenylalanine. The only DNA kept is the CDR3, 48 bases in frame from the first base. Points on this clone: This clone's antigen is unknown. No base quality information exists; no much larger clone differs at one position.

In the prospective study, participants were about 18 to 95 years old, resided in 25 or so geographic areas of the United States, and were enrolled through a virtual design. Cohort assignment in the prospective study relied on participant-reported clinical history from a screening survey and a study questionnaire. Each participant in the prospective study had whole blood, serum and a nasopharyngeal or oropharyngeal swab collected by mobile phlebotomists. Prospective study participants could optionally give additional blood draws and questionnaires over an approximately two-month period. Blood samples from the prospective study were shipped frozen or at room temperature prior to DNA extraction.

The rearranged chain carries TRBV24-1 and TRBJ2-5, and 9 bases in between align with TRBD1. This receptor was obtained from a woman in her forties or fifties in a cohort exposed to, infected with or recovered from COVID-19 (not recorded which). The specimen was PBMCs or T cells enriched from blood (not recorded which). CDR3 protein: CATSDLDRGDQETQYF. The nucleotide sequence is TGTGCCACCAGTGATCTTGACAGGGGGGACCAAGAGACCCAGTACTTC.